This TCR beta chain appears in the sequencing data of a study of T cell responses to AZD1222 COVID-19 vaccine. Findings and caveats of the study: There were vaccine-associated CD4 TCRs across spike, dominant at 160-218 and 743-854. AZD1222 recipients seropositive at baseline numbered only 5 or 6. Reports indicate that nearly half of spike-specific TCRs are directed at unmutated variant regions.

TCRdb's copy holds only in-frame clones and misses some; the assay was immunoSEQ multiplex PCR. The sample has more than 95,000 clones, 90% seen once; the top ten hold roughly 4.4%. A remark on this clone: Its antigen remains unidentified.

Germline loops: CDR1 MDHEN, CDR2 SYDVKM. The CDR3 contains 14 residues. V was pared by 6 bases and J by 7 bases, with 15 bases between. The sequencing here drew on peripheral blood, taken on day 0 of MenACWY control vaccination. The rearrangement links TRBV28 to TRBJ1-4; D gene unclear. The TCR sequence derives from an adult in good health. This CDR3 is CASSISLQAEKLFF. CDR3 nucleotides: TGTGCCAGCAGCATATCCTTGCAGGCTGAAAAACTGTTTTTT.